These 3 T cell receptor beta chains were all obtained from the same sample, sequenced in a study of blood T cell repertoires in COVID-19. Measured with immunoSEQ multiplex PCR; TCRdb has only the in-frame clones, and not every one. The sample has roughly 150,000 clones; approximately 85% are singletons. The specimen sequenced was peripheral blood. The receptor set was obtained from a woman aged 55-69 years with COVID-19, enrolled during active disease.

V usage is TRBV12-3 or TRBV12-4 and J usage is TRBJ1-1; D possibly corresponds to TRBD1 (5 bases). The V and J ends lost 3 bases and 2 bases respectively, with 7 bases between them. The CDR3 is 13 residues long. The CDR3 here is CASSLTVNTEAFF. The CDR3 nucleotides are TGTGCCAGCAGTTTGACAGTCAACACTGAAGCTTTCTTT.

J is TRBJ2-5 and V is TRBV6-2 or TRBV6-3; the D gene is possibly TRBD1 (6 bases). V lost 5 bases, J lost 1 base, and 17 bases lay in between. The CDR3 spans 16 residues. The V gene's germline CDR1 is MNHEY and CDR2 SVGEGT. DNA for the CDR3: TGTGCCAGCAGTCGCCTAAGGACAGAGAGCCAAGAGACCCAGTACTTC. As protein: CASSRLRTESQETQYF.

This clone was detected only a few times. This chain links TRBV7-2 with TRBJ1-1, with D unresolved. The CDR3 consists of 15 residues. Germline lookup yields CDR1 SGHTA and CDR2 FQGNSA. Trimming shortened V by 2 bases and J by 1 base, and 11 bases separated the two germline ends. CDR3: CASSLMGSTNTEAFF. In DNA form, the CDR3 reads TGTGCCAGCAGCTTAATGGGCAGTACGAACACTGAAGCTTTCTTT.